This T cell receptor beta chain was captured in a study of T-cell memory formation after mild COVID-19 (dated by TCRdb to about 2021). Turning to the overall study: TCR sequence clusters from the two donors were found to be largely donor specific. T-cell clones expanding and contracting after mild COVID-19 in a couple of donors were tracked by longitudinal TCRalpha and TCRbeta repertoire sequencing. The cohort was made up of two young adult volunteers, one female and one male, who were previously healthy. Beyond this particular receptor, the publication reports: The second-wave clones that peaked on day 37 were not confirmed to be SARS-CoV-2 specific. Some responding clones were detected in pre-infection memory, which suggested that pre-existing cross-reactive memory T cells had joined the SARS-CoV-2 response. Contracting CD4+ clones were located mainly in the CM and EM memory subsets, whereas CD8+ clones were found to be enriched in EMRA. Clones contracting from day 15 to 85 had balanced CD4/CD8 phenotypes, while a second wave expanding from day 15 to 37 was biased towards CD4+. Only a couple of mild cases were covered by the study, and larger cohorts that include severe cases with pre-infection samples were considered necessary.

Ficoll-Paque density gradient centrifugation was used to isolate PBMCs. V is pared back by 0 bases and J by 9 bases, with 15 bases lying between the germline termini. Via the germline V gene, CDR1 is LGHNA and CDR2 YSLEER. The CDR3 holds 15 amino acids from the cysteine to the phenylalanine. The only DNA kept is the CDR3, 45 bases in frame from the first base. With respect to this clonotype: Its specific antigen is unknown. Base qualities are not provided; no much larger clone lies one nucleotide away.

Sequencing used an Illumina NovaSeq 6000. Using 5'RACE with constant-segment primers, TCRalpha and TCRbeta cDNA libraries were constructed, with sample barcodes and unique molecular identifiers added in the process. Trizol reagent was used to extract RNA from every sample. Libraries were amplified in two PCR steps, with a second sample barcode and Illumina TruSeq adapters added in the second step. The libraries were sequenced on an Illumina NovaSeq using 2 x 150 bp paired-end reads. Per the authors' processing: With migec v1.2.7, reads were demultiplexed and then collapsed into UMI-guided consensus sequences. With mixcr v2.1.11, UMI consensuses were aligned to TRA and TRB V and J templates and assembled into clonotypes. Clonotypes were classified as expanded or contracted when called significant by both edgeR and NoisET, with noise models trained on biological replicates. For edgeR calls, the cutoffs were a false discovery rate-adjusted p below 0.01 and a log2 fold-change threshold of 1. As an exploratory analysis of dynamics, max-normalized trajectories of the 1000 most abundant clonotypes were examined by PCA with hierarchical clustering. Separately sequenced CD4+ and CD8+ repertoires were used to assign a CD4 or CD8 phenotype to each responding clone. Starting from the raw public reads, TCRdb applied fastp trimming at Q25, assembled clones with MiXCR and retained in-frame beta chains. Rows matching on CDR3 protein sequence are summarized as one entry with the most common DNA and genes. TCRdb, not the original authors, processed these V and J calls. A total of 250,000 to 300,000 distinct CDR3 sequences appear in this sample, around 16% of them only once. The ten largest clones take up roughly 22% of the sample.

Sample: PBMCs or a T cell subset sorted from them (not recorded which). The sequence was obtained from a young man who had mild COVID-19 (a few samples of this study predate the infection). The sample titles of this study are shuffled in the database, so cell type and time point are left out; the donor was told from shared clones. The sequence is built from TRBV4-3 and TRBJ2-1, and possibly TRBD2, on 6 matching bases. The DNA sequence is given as TGCGCCAGCAGCCAAGATCGCGACCCCGGGGGTGAGCAGTTCTTC. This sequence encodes CASSQDRDPGGEQFF.